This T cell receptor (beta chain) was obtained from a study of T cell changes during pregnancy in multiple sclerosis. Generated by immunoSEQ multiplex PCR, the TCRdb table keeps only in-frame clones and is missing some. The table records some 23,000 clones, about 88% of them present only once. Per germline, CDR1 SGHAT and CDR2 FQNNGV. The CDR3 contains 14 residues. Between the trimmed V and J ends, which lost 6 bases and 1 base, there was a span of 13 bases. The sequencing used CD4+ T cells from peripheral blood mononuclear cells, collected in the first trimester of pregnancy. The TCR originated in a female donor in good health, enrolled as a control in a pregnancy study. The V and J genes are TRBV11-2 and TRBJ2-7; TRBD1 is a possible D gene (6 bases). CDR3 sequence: CASRPLQGSYEQYF. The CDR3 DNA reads TGTGCCAGCAGACCACTACAGGGATCCTACGAGCAGTACTTC.